The 4 T cell receptor beta chains below were found in one sample sequenced in a study of blood T cell repertoires in COVID-19. This table comes from immunoSEQ multiplex PCR, and its TCRdb copy is limited to in-frame clones, with some not included. The sample lists more than 250,000 clones, 86% seen once, with around 1.7% in the top ten. Material: peripheral blood. All receptors derive from a woman aged 45-65 years with acute or convalescent COVID-19.

On this clone itself: One junction end disagrees with the germline gene, perhaps due to a read error. V usage is TRBV7-7 and J usage is TRBJ2-2, with D possibly matching TRBD2 (6 bases). Per the germline V gene, CDR1 is SSHAT and CDR2 is FNYEAQ (reference sequence). This CDR3 comprises 17 residues. CDR3 loop: CASSLSVEEGSTGELFF. Here the CDR3 DNA reads TGTGCTAGCAGCTTATCCGTTGAGGAGGGGAGCACCGGGGAGCTGTTTTTT.

The chain couples TRBV13 to TRBJ1-2; D is possibly TRBD1 (5 bases). Germline V CDR1 and CDR2: PRHDT, FYEKMQ (reference sequence). Trimming removed 5 bases from V and 2 bases from J, with 15 bases in between. CDR3 length: 15 amino acids. The CDR3 loop is CASSGGGRANYGYTF. In DNA, the CDR3 is TGTGCCAGCAGCGGTGGGGGGAGAGCCAACTATGGCTACACCTTC.

This chain uses TRBV28 with TRBJ2-1; 8 bases fit TRBD2. V lost 8 bases to trimming and J lost 6 bases; unmatched junction nucleotides: 12. In germline, CDR1 is MDHEN, CDR2 SYDVKM. The CDR3 consists of 15 residues. The CDR3 nucleotides read TGTGCCAGCTCTTATACCGGGACTAGTTTCAATGAGCAGTTCTTC. This translates into CASSYTGTSFNEQFF.

The rearrangement joins TRBV28 to TRBJ2-7, with a weak D call TRBD1 (6 bases). The CDR3 totals 13 residues. Trimming removed 6 bases from V and 3 bases from J, with 12 bases in between. Germline V lookup: CDR1 MDHEN, CDR2 SYDVKM. In nucleotides, the CDR3 is TGTGCCAGCAGATTCGTAGGGGGCTACGAGCAGTACTTC. Its protein product is CASRFVGGYEQYF.